Listed here are 8 T cell receptor beta chains from one sample, sequenced in a study of OX40 agonist ivuxolimab in advanced cancers. Clones were read by immunoSEQ multiplex PCR, and TCRdb kept only the in-frame ones, dropping some. Of over 55,000 clones in the sample, around 84% were seen once. Source: CD4+ or CD8+ T cells sorted from blood, taken in a trial of the OX40 agonist ivuxolimab. These receptor sequences come from an adult with an advanced solid tumor such as melanoma, head and neck, liver or kidney cancer.

The V gene is TRBV11-2, the J gene TRBJ2-7, with 10 bases aligning to TRBD2. V was clipped by 8 bases and J by 4 bases; unmatched bases: 14. CDR3 size: 16 residues. In germline, CDR1 is SGHAT, CDR2 FQNNGV. The CDR3 protein is CASQSPGTSVTYEQYF. Here the CDR3 DNA reads TGTGCCAGCCAATCCCCAGGGACTAGCGTTACATACGAGCAGTACTTC.

The chain combines TRBV5-1 with TRBJ2-2; TRBD1 aligns across 7 bases. Germline assignment: CDR1 SGHRS and CDR2 YFSETQ. V lost 4 bases, J lost 8 bases, and 8 bases stayed unmatched. CDR3 length equals 14 residues. The CDR3 spells CASSQGQRTGELFF. The CDR3 DNA sequence: TGCGCCAGCAGCCAGGGACAGAGAACGGGGGAGCTGTTTTTT.

This clone appeared a single time. The chain recombines TRBV7-2 with TRBJ2-1; no clear D gene. Germline lookup yields CDR1 SGHTA and CDR2 FQGNSA. The ends were cut back, 0 bases at V and 6 bases at J, with 9 bases in the middle. CDR3 length: 14 amino acids. As DNA, the CDR3 is TGTGCCAGCAGCTTAGCGAGACACCGCAATGAGCAGTTCTTC. It specifies CASSLARHRNEQFF.

The rearrangement joins TRBV4-1 to TRBJ2-4; 14 positions match TRBD2. V lost 3 bases, J lost 4 bases, and 11 bases stayed unmatched. The length of the CDR3 is 19 residues. Germline lookup yields CDR1 MGHRA and CDR2 YSYEKL. CDR3 DNA sequence: TGCGCCAGCAGCCATATTGGACTAGCGGGGGGCGGGAATAAAAACATTCAGTACTTC. It translates to CASSHIGLAGGGNKNIQYF.

This chain links TRBV5-4 with TRBJ2-1, with TRBD1 matching 7 bases. Losses at the gene ends were 0 bases for V and 4 bases for J; bases not matched to a gene: 7. CDR3 size: 16 residues. Germline V CDR1 and CDR2: SGHNT, YYREEE (reference sequence). The DNA for the CDR3 is TGTGCCAGCAGCTTGGCCGAAGGGGGCGCGTACAATGAGCAGTTCTTC. Amino acids: CASSLAEGGAYNEQFF.

The chain recombines TRBV7-3 with TRBJ1-6; tentatively, D is TRBD1 (5 bases). Per the germline V gene, CDR1 is SGHTA and CDR2 is FQGTGA. The ends were cut back, 5 bases at V and 10 bases at J, with 15 bases in the middle. The CDR3 has 14 residues. CDR3: CASSQGTTGSPLHF. The CDR3 coding sequence is TGTGCCAGCAGCCAAGGGACTACCGGGTCACCCCTCCACTTT.

On this clone: A junction boundary mismatches the germline segment, possibly from a read error. V and J are TRBV7-7 and TRBJ2-5; 11 bases are shared with TRBD2. This CDR3 spans 17 amino acids. Germline V gene data show CDR1 as SSHAT and CDR2 as FNYEAQ (reference sequence). The CDR3 is CASSLAGGTGPQETQYF. DNA of the CDR3: TGTGCTAGCAGCTTAGCGGGGGGGACAGGGCCCCAAGAGACCCAGTACTTC.

CDR3 bases: TGTGCCAGCAGGCGAGCGGGGGAGATCCAAGAGACCCAGTACTTC. This gives the protein CASRRAGEIQETQYF. The rearrangement uses TRBV6-6 and TRBJ2-5, with TRBD2 matching 8 bases. V lost 6 bases, J lost 1 base, and 7 bases stayed unmatched. Germline V gives CDR1 MNHNY, CDR2 SVGAGI (reference sequence). CDR3 length equals 15 residues.